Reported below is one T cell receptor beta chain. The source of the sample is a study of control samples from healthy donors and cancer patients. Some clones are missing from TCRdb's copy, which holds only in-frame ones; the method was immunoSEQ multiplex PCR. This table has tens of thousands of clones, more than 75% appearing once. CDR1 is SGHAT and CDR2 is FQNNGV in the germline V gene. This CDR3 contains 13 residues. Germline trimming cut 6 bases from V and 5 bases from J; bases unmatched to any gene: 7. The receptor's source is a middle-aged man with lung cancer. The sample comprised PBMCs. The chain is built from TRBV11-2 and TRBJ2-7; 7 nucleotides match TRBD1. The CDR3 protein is CASRMTGLHEQYF. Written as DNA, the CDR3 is TGTGCCAGCAGAATGACAGGGCTCCACGAGCAGTACTTC.